Below, 23 T cell receptor beta chains from the same sample are listed, as sequenced in a study of cytomegalovirus exposure and HLA in healthy donors. Use of 60 Vbeta and 13 Jbeta primers characterized the PCR. Here immunoSEQ multiplex PCR was the method, and the copy in TCRdb shows in-frame clones only, minus some. The sample consists of about 120,000 clones, over 50% of them appearing once. Sequencing was carried out using PBMCs. The source of these receptors is a woman between 40 and 55 years old in good health and CMV-seropositive.

The chain carries TRBV21-1 and TRBJ1-3; the D call of TRBD1 is as the table states it, not checked on the DNA. TRBV21-1 is assigned pseudogene status. The length of the CDR3 is 15 residues. The CDR3 DNA is TGTGCCAGCAGCAAGGAGTCAGGGGCCGGAAACACCATATATTTT. It translates to CASSKESGAGNTIYF.

This clone was seen a handful of times. This sequence joins TRBV28 and TRBJ2-5; 9 bases align to TRBD1. CDR3 size: 16 residues. Trimming took 4 bases from V and 5 from J; bases not matched to a gene: 11. The germline V gene encodes CDR1 MDHEN and CDR2 SYDVKM. Here the CDR3 DNA reads TGTGCCAGCAGTTCCTCGGGACAGGGATTCGGGGAGACCCAGTACTTC. This codes for CASSSSGQGFGETQYF.

This sequence joins TRBV11-3 and TRBJ1-1, with D possibly being TRBD1 (6 bases). This CDR3 has 15 residues. The germline gives CDR1 SGHNT, CDR2 YENEEA. V was shortened by 2 bases and J by 4 bases, with 14 bases between the two germline ends. The CDR3 region has the DNA TGTGCCAGCAGCTTATCAGGGGTGGGTAGCACTGAAGCTTTCTTT. Its protein product is CASSLSGVGSTEAFF.

This clone was counted between two and nine times. CDR3 DNA: TGTGCCAGCAGCCCCGGGACAGGGTGGAGTGAGCAGTTCTTC. This codes for CASSPGTGWSEQFF. The chain employs TRBV28 and TRBJ2-1; 9 positions agree with TRBD1. Germline assignment: CDR1 MDHEN and CDR2 SYDVKM. This CDR3 region has 14 residues. The trim removed 6 bases at V and 9 bases at J, leaving 9 bases unmatched. The full variable domain, its missing parts supplied by reference TRBV28 and TRBJ2-1, is DVKVTQSSRYLVKRTGEKVFLECVQDMDHENMFWYRQDPGLGLRLIYFSYDVKMKEKGDIPEGYSVSREKKERFSLILESASTNQTSMYLCASSPGTGWSEQFFGPGTRLTVL.

Worth noting for this clone: This sample includes further DNA sequences coding for the same CDR3. CDR3 nucleotide sequence: TGTGCCAGCAGCTTAGGACAGGGTAACTATGGCTACACCTTC. Translating gives CASSLGQGNYGYTF. The chain links TRBV7-8 to TRBJ1-2, with 7 positions matching TRBD1. Germline V CDR1 and CDR2: SGHVS, FQNEAQ. Trimming at V came to 1 base and at J to 1 base, leaving 0 bases not matched to a gene. The CDR3 runs to 14 residues. The full variable domain, in which reference TRBV7-8 and TRBJ1-2 provide the parts outside the CDR3, is GAGVSQSPRYKVAKRGQDVALRCDPISGHVSLFWYQQALGQGPEFLTYFQNEAQLDKSGLPSDRFFAERPEGSVSTLKIQRTQQEDSAVYLCASSLGQGNYGYTFGSGTRLTVV.

In this sample, this clone turned up a few times. The rearrangement uses TRBV2 and TRBJ1-1; no definite D call. Germline CDR1 is SNHLY and CDR2 is FYNNEI. CDR3 length equals 13 residues. Trimming removed 7 bases from V and 3 bases from J, with 12 bases in between. CDR3 in amino acids: CASTEDGDTEAFF. CDR3 DNA: TGTGCCAGCACGGAGGACGGCGACACTGAAGCTTTCTTT. Based on the CDR3 plus reference TRBV2 and TRBJ1-1, the full variable domain is EPEVTQTPSHQVTQMGQEVILRCVPISNHLYFYWYRQILGQKVEFLVSFYNNEISEKSEIFDDQFSVERPDGSNFTLKIRSTKLEDSAMYFCASTEDGDTEAFFGQGTRLTVV.

Ten or more counts support this clone. This sequence joins TRBV4-1 and TRBJ2-5; a weak D match, TRBD1 (6 bases). Trimming cost V 0 bases and J 4 bases, with 15 bases left between them. The CDR3 has 16 amino acids. The germline gives CDR1 MGHRA, CDR2 YSYEKL. The DNA of the CDR3 is TGCGCCAGCAGCCAAGAGGCGTTGAGACAGGCAGAGACCCAGTACTTC. Residues: CASSQEALRQAETQYF.

This chain uses TRBV6-4 with TRBJ2-2, with 10 bases matching TRBD2. CDR1 and CDR2 from the germline V gene are MRHNA and SNTAGT. The CDR3 contains 19 residues. Germline trimming cut 0 bases from V and 3 bases from J; bases unmatched to any gene: 10. The CDR3 DNA is TGTGCCAGCAGTGACTCCGCGCGTAGCGGGGGGACCCACACCGGGGAGCTGTTTTTT. Encoded protein: CASSDSARSGGTHTGELFF.

The chain joins TRBV15 to TRBJ1-4; a possible D gene is TRBD1 (5 bases). The V gene's germline CDR1 is LNHNV and CDR2 YYDKDF (reference sequence). V was shortened by 0 bases and J by 2 bases, with 7 bases between the two germline ends. The CDR3 covers 15 residues. The CDR3: CATSRDGGTNEKLFF. Written as DNA, the CDR3 is TGTGCCACCAGCAGAGATGGGGGGACTAATGAAAAACTGTTTTTT.

The rearrangement uses TRBV7-9 and TRBJ1-5, with D maybe TRBD1 (6 bases). The CDR3 covers 12 residues. The V end lost 1 base, the J end lost 11 bases, and 9 bases lay between the germline ends. Germline V lookup: CDR1 SEHNR, CDR2 FQNEAQ (reference sequence). The DNA of the CDR3 is TGTGCCAGCAGCTTAGAGGACAGCTCCCAGCATTTT. Translated: CASSLEDSSQHF.

V usage is TRBV10-3 and J usage is TRBJ2-1; a possible D gene is TRBD1 (6 bases). V lost 5 bases and J lost 6, with 8 bases in between. Germline CDR1 is ENHRY and CDR2 is SYGVKD. This CDR3 is built from 12 residues. CDR3 coding DNA: TGTGCCATCAGTACAGGGCTCAATGAGCAGTTCTTC. Protein: CAISTGLNEQFF.

This clone came up a few times. The chain links TRBV5-1 to TRBJ2-3; D is perhaps TRBD2 (5 bases). This CDR3 comprises 14 residues. Germline CDR1 SGHRS, CDR2 YFSETQ. Trimming shortened V by 4 bases and J by 3 bases, and 12 bases separated the two germline ends. For the CDR3, the DNA is TGCGCCAGCAGCCCCCGTGAGGGAACAGATACGCAGTATTTT. This sequence encodes CASSPREGTDTQYF.

The rearrangement uses TRBV7-8 and TRBJ1-1; a possible D gene is TRBD1 (5 bases). This CDR3 is built from 13 residues. V was cut by 3 bases and J by 2 bases, with 7 bases left in between. Germline V lookup: CDR1 SGHVS, CDR2 FQNEAQ. This chain's CDR3 is CASSFQGNTEAFF. DNA for the CDR3: TGTGCCAGCAGCTTTCAGGGAAACACTGAAGCTTTCTTT.

The chain is built from TRBV6-1 and TRBJ2-3; the D is unclear. Germline-derived CDR1 and CDR2 are MNHNS and SASEGT. The CDR3 sequence is 13 residues long. The germline V and J ends were trimmed by 0 bases and 8 bases, with 9 bases remaining between them. This chain's CDR3 is CASSEAKWSTQYF. The DNA for the CDR3 is TGTGCCAGCAGTGAAGCGAAGTGGAGTACGCAGTATTTT.

The V gene is TRBV28, the J gene TRBJ1-4, with D perhaps TRBD1 (5 bases). V was shortened by 2 bases and J by 8 bases, with 15 bases between the two germline ends. The length of the CDR3 is 15 residues. CDR1 is MDHEN, CDR2 SYDVKM, per germline. The CDR3 DNA sequence: TGTGCCAGCAGTTTACCACAGGCGCTTGGGGAAAAACTGTTTTTT. Protein product: CASSLPQALGEKLFF.

This clone has only a few counts. The chain couples TRBV6-1 to TRBJ2-7; the D is unclear. The germline V gene has CDR1 MNHNS and CDR2 SASEGT. The V end lost 1 base, the J end lost 3 bases, and 7 bases lay between the germline ends. The CDR3 totals 13 residues. CDR3 sequence: CASSEGLVYEQYF. CDR3 nucleotides: TGTGCCAGCAGTGAAGGGCTCGTCTACGAGCAGTACTTC.

The V gene is TRBV29-1, the J gene TRBJ2-3, with 8 bases matching TRBD2. In germline, CDR1 is SQVTM, CDR2 ANQGSEA. Trimming at V came to 4 bases and at J to 6 bases, leaving 3 bases not matched to a gene. The CDR3 sequence is 12 residues long. The CDR3 spells CSVGASGDTQYF. CDR3 nucleotide sequence: TGCAGCGTTGGGGCTAGCGGGGATACGCAGTATTTT.

V and J are TRBV5-8 and TRBJ2-3, with D perhaps matching TRBD1 (6 bases). The CDR3 runs 12 residues. From germline, CDR1 is SGHTS and CDR2 YDEGEE. V lost 5 bases to trimming and J lost 5 bases, with 9 bases between them. CDR3 bases: TGTGCCAGCAGTCTCAGGGGAGATACGCAGTATTTT. Protein: CASSLRGDTQYF.

The rearrangement joins TRBV7-9 to TRBJ1-2; 9 nucleotides match TRBD1. After removal of 6 bases from V and 5 bases from J, the junction contained 10 bases not matched to a gene. The CDR3 spans 15 residues. Germline V gives CDR1 SEHNR, CDR2 FQNEAQ (reference sequence). CDR3 in DNA: TGTGCCAGCAGTTTGTCCGGGACAGGGAAGTATGGCTACACCTTC. Its translation is CASSLSGTGKYGYTF.

This clone was detected once. This chain uses TRBV7-2 with TRBJ2-7; D possibly corresponds to TRBD2 (7 bases). Germline CDR1 is SGHTA and CDR2 is FQGNSA. The V end was cut by 4 bases, the J end by 6 bases, with 19 bases between. This CDR3 is built from 15 residues. The CDR3 nucleotides are TGTGCCAGCAGCTCAGGGAGGGGGAGGGCCGGCGAGCAGTACTTC. The encoded protein is CASSSGRGRAGEQYF.

The chain uses TRBV6-5 and TRBJ1-5, with a tentative D call TRBD1 (6 bases). The V end was cut by 5 bases, the J end by 7 bases, with 15 bases between. Germline-derived CDR1 and CDR2 are MNHEY and SVGAGI. The CDR3 is 14 amino acids. CDR3 nucleotides: TGTGCCAGCAGTCCCTCCCCAGGGGAACAGCCCCAGCATTTT. Protein sequence: CASSPSPGEQPQHF.

This chain links TRBV7-9 with TRBJ2-2; maybe TRBD1 (5 bases). The germline V and J ends were trimmed by 2 bases and 3 bases, with 10 bases remaining between them. The germline CDR1 and CDR2 sequences are SEHNR and FQNEAQ (reference sequence). This CDR3 is built from 15 residues. As DNA, the CDR3 is TGTGCCAGCAGCTTAAAGGCCAGGGACACCGGGGAGCTGTTTTTT. Translation: CASSLKARDTGELFF.

The V gene is TRBV7-8, the J gene TRBJ1-5; D gene uncertain. Germline CDR1 is SGHVS and CDR2 is FQNEAQ. The length of the CDR3 is 15 residues. The ends were cut back, 5 bases at V and 0 bases at J, with 11 bases in the middle. The CDR3: CASSPGGGSNQPQHF. CDR3 DNA sequence: TGTGCCAGCAGCCCCGGAGGAGGTAGCAATCAGCCCCAGCATTTT. The full variable domain, in which reference TRBV7-8 and TRBJ1-5 provide the parts outside the CDR3, is GAGVSQSPRYKVAKRGQDVALRCDPISGHVSLFWYQQALGQGPEFLTYFQNEAQLDKSGLPSDRFFAERPEGSVSTLKIQRTQQEDSAVYLCASSPGGGSNQPQHFGDGTRLSIL.